The sample holds many counts of the clone carrying this TCR beta chain. This record comes from a study of T-cell reconstitution after alpha-beta-depleted transplantation in children. J was trimmed by 2 bases and V by 1 base; bases with no gene match: 9. This CDR3 is built from 17 residues. CDR1 and CDR2 (germline): SGHTA, FQGNSA. Preparation of the TCRbeta library used unique molecular identifiers. TCRdb itself ran the PCR reads through MiXCR, one entry per CDR3 protein. Of 480,000 or so distinct CDR3 sequences in the sample, 10% to 13% were seen once. The sequence derives from a child aged 2 to 10 with inherited bone marrow failure, due to receive a stem cell transplant. Source: PBMCs, taken before TCRalphabeta/CD19-depleted stem cell transplant. The chain joins TRBV7-2 to TRBJ2-3; 7 nucleotides align to TRBD2. The CDR3 DNA is TGTGCCAGCAGCTTAGTCTTTCGGGGGGTCGACACAGATACGCAGTATTTT. Translated: CASSLVFRGVDTDTQYF.